The source of this T cell receptor beta chain is a study of Graves' ophthalmopathy and Graves' hyperthyroidism. Trimming took off 5 bases at V and 1 base at J, with 14 bases between the two ends. This CDR3 is 15 amino acids long. Germline V gene sequence: CDR1 MNHNS, CDR2 SASEGT. RNA transcripts were the template, and TCR beta CDR3 regions were amplified from them. The workflow started with a first-round RT-PCR run with HTBI primers and then moved on to a second-round multiplex PCR. TCRdb re-called the multiplex PCR reads with MiXCR, one entry per CDR3 protein. The data hold under 20,000 distinct CDR3 sequences, with 46% observed a single time.

The sample taken for sequencing was peripheral blood. The sequence came from a woman aged 40 to 55 with stable Graves' hyperthyroidism. V is TRBV6-1 and J is TRBJ1-1; D is uncertain. The CDR3 nucleotides are TGTGCCAGCAGTACACCGGACGGATCGAACACTGAAGCTTTCTTT. Encoded protein: CASSTPDGSNTEAFF.